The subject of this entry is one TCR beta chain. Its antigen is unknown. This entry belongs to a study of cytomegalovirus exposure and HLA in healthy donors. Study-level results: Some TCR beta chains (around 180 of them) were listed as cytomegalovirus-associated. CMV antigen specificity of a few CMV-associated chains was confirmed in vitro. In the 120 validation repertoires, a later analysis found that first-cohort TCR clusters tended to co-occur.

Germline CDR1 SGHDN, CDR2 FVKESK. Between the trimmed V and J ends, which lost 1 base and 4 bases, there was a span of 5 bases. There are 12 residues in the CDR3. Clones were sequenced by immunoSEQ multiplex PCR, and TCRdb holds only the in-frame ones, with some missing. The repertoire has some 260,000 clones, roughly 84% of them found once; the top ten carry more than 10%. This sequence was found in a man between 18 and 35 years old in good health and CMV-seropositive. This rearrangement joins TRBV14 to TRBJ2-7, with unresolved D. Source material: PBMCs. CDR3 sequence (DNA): TGTGCCAGCAGCCAAGGAGGATACGAGCAGTACTTC. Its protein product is CASSQGGYEQYF. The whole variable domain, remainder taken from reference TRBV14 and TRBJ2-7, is EAGVTQFPSHSVIEKGQTVTLRCDPISGHDNLYWYRRVMGKEIKFLLHFVKESKQDESGMPNNRFLAERTGGTYSTLKVQPAELEDSGVYFCASSQGGYEQYFGPGTRLTVT.